These 21 T cell receptor beta chains came from one sample sequenced in a study of shared clonotypes between healthy human individuals (dated by TCRdb to about 2020). CD8 naive samples were CD45RO-negative cells positively selected for CCR7, giving a CD45RA+CCR7+ population that excluded TemRA cells. Libraries were built with the immunoSEQ multiplex PCR assay. Entries here come from immuneACCESS through TCRdb and include only in-frame sequences with V and J called. Some clones fail to appear in such tables; in the studies checked, an unresolved V gene covers under half of the shortfall, and the cause of the remainder is unknown. In this sample the table shows about 2 million clones, roughly 94% of which occur a single time. The top ten constitute more than 0.95% of the sample. Sequencing was done on a sample of naive CD8+ T cells sorted from blood. The cell subset or site tag for this specimen amounts to: CD45RA+CCR7+. All receptors derive from a man younger than 35 in good health.

The chain couples TRBV2 to TRBJ2-7; D not resolved. The germline V gene has CDR1 SNHLY and CDR2 FYNNEI. This CDR3 comprises 13 residues. The germline V and J ends were trimmed by 11 bases and 0 bases, with 14 bases remaining between them. The CDR3 is CAGSSGDSYEQYF. CDR3 sequence (DNA): TGTGCCGGCTCGAGTGGAGACTCCTACGAGCAGTACTTC.

The chain is built from TRBV28 and TRBJ1-6; D call uncertain. V shed 4 bases and J shed 10 bases, with 11 bases lying between them. This CDR3 spans 13 amino acids. Germline V gene data show CDR1 as MDHEN and CDR2 as SYDVKM. The DNA for the CDR3 is TGTGCCAGCAGTTCATCGACTGGGTCACCCCTCCACTTT. This gives the protein CASSSSTGSPLHF.

Concerning this clone itself: One end of the junction does not line up with germline, which may come from a read error. The chain has TRBV7-7 and TRBJ2-2; the D is unclear. Per the germline V gene, CDR1 is SSHAT and CDR2 is FNYEAQ (reference sequence). The CDR3 runs 18 residues. The CDR3 is CASSLKVQDGPNTGELFF. For the CDR3, the DNA is TGTGCTAGCAGCTTAAAGGTCCAGGACGGGCCGAACACCGGGGAGCTGTTTTTT.

Concerning this clone itself: This same CDR3 is encoded by further DNA sequences in the sample. The rearrangement links TRBV5-1 to TRBJ1-2; D is undetermined. Deletions cut 1 base from V and 2 bases from J, with 6 bases between. There are 13 residues in the CDR3. Per the germline V gene, CDR1 is SGHRS and CDR2 is YFSETQ. The CDR3 nucleotides are TGCGCCAGCAGCTTGACGGAAAACTATGGCTACACCTTC. The encoded protein is CASSLTENYGYTF.

The rearrangement links TRBV10-3 to TRBJ2-5; tentatively, D is TRBD2 (6 bases). The germline V gene encodes CDR1 ENHRY and CDR2 SYGVKD. CDR3 size: 14 residues. V was clipped by 0 bases and J by 5 bases, with 10 bases between them. DNA of the CDR3: TGTGCCATCAGTGAGTCGGAGACTAGGGAGACCCAGTACTTC. This translates into CAISESETRETQYF.

The J gene is TRBJ2-1, the V gene TRBV7-9; maybe TRBD2 (6 bases). The CDR3 runs 16 residues. CDR1 is SEHNR, CDR2 FQNEAQ, per germline (reference sequence). The ends were cut back, 7 bases at V and 7 bases at J, with 23 bases in the middle. The CDR3 is CASTPMLAGRLNEQFF. CDR3 nucleotides: TGTGCCAGCACCCCCATGTTGGCAGGGAGGTTAAATGAGCAGTTCTTC.

The CDR3 reads CASSPVPSGNTGELFF. DNA for the CDR3: TGTGCCAGCAGCCCAGTCCCCTCAGGGAACACCGGGGAGCTGTTTTTT. The V call is TRBV9, the J call TRBJ2-2; no firm D call. This CDR3 region has 16 residues. In germline, CDR1 is SGDLS, CDR2 YYNGEE. Trimming stripped 4 bases from V and 1 base from J, with 14 bases between. Filled out from reference TRBV9 and TRBJ2-2, the complete variable domain reads DSGVTQTPKHLITATGQRVTLRCSPRSGDLSVYWYQQSLDQGLQFLIQYYNGEERAKGNILERFSAQQFPDLHSELNLSSLELGDSALYFCASSPVPSGNTGELFFGEGSRLTVL.

The chain has TRBV27 and TRBJ2-3; 8 positions match TRBD2. The CDR3 spans 19 residues. Germline loops: CDR1 MNHEY, CDR2 SMNVEV (reference sequence). The junction had 21 bases not matched to a gene; V was cut back by 4 bases and J by 6 bases. The CDR3 spells CASSSIRKGLANLHDTQYF. In DNA, the CDR3 is TGTGCCAGCAGTTCCATTCGCAAAGGACTAGCCAACCTACATGATACGCAGTATTTT.

The chain is built from TRBV11-2 and TRBJ2-5; D not resolved. Trimming left V 7 bases short and J 2 bases short, with 11 bases between. This CDR3 comprises 13 residues. Germline lookup yields CDR1 SGHAT and CDR2 FQNNGV. CDR3 bases: TGTGCCAGCAACCCTTGGGATCAAGAGACCCAGTACTTC. Translated: CASNPWDQETQYF. Using reference TRBV11-2 and TRBJ2-5 for the parts outside the CDR3, the full variable domain is EAGVAQSPRYKIIEKRQSVAFWCNPISGHATLYWYQQILGQGPKLLIQFQNNGVVDDSQLPKDRFSAERLKGVDSTLKIQPAKLEDSAVYLCASNPWDQETQYFGPGTRLLVL.

This clone showed up just a few times. V gene TRBV4-1 combines with J gene TRBJ1-6, with D unclear. Germline V gene sequence: CDR1 MGHRA, CDR2 YSYEKL. The CDR3 consists of 16 residues. Trimming stripped 5 bases from V and 4 bases from J, with 15 bases between. The DNA of the CDR3 is TGCGCCAGCAGCGACCGCCAGGCCACATATAATTCACCCCTCCACTTT. Translated, it gives CASSDRQATYNSPLHF.

This sequence joins TRBV2 and TRBJ2-7; D uncertain. Trimming cost V 6 bases and J 6 bases, with 21 bases left between them. The length of the CDR3 is 15 residues. Germline values: CDR1 SNHLY, CDR2 FYNNEI. In DNA form, the CDR3 reads TGTGCCAGCAGCCCTGGAGTGGGGTATAGGCGCGAGCAGTACTTC. It codes for CASSPGVGYRREQYF.

The count of this clone is one. The gene calls are TRBV5-1 and TRBJ2-7; TRBD2 agrees at 10 bases. Germline V gene data show CDR1 as SGHRS and CDR2 as YFSETQ. V was clipped by 2 bases and J by 3 bases; unmatched bases: 5. The length of the CDR3 is 15 residues. CDR3 in amino acids: CASSFSGRDLYEQYF. The CDR3 DNA reads as TGCGCCAGCAGCTTCAGCGGGAGGGACCTCTACGAGCAGTACTTC.

The chain employs TRBV5-1 and TRBJ2-7; TRBD1 matches 11 bases. The CDR3 has 14 residues. Germline values: CDR1 SGHRS, CDR2 YFSETQ. Trimming cost V 4 bases and J 5 bases; bases outside gene matches: 5. CDR3 in amino acids: CASSTWTGGDEQYF. The CDR3 bases are TGCGCCAGCAGCACCTGGACAGGGGGCGACGAGCAGTACTTC.

The genes are TRBV30 and TRBJ1-1; D unresolved. The CDR3 loop spans 13 amino acids. Germline lookup yields CDR1 GTSNPN and CDR2 SVGIG (reference sequence). Trimming left V 2 bases short and J 6 bases short, with 13 bases between. CDR3 amino acids: CAWSWALHPEAFF. Written as DNA, the CDR3 is TGTGCCTGGAGTTGGGCCCTGCATCCTGAAGCTTTCTTT.

The gene calls are TRBV11-2 and TRBJ1-5; no clear D. Trimming took off 0 bases at V and 2 bases at J, with 14 bases between the two ends. The length of the CDR3 is 17 residues. Germline loops: CDR1 SGHAT, CDR2 FQNNGV. The CDR3 is CASSLDLGEAGNQPQHF. DNA of the CDR3: TGTGCCAGCAGCTTAGATCTAGGTGAGGCGGGCAATCAGCCCCAGCATTTT. Full variable domain (remainder filled in from reference TRBV11-2 and TRBJ1-5): EAGVAQSPRYKIIEKRQSVAFWCNPISGHATLYWYQQILGQGPKLLIQFQNNGVVDDSQLPKDRFSAERLKGVDSTLKIQPAKLEDSAVYLCASSLDLGEAGNQPQHFGDGTRLSIL.

In regard to this clone: The sample holds other DNA sequences that translate to the same CDR3. J is TRBJ2-1 and V is TRBV7-9; TRBD2 is a possible D gene (6 bases). Germline V gives CDR1 SEHNR, CDR2 FQNEAQ (reference sequence). The V gene lost 5 bases and the J gene lost 2 bases, with 13 bases spanning the gap. There are 15 residues in the CDR3. The CDR3 region is CASSPRGDPYNEQFF. Here the CDR3 DNA reads TGTGCCAGCAGCCCCCGCGGGGACCCCTACAATGAGCAGTTCTTC. Full variable domain (missing parts from reference TRBV7-9 and TRBJ2-1): DTGVSQNPRHKITKRGQNVTFRCDPISEHNRLYWYRQTLGQGPEFLTYFQNEAQLEKSRLLSDRFSAERPKGSFSTLEIQRTEQGDSAMYLCASSPRGDPYNEQFFGPGTRLTVL.

The chain recombines TRBV4-1 with TRBJ1-2, with D perhaps matching TRBD1 (5 bases). The CDR3 runs to 15 residues. Trimming took 0 bases from V and 8 from J, leaving 16 bases between them. Germline-derived CDR1 and CDR2 are MGHRA and YSYEKL. CDR3 sequence: CASSQDGGILWGYTF. The DNA of the CDR3 is TGCGCCAGCAGCCAAGATGGGGGGATCCTGTGGGGCTACACCTTC.

The chain is built from TRBV5-4 and TRBJ2-1, with D hard to call. The CDR3 sequence is 13 residues long. The germline V and J ends were trimmed by 0 bases and 8 bases, with 9 bases remaining between them. Looked up from germline, CDR1 is SGHNT and CDR2 is YYREEE (reference sequence). CDR3 nucleotides: TGTGCCAGCAGCTTGGTCCCCAGAGATGAGCAGTTCTTC. Translating gives CASSLVPRDEQFF.

This chain joins TRBV5-6 and TRBJ1-1; D possibly corresponds to TRBD1 (6 bases). CDR1 is SGHDT, CDR2 YYEEEE, per germline. V was pared by 1 base and J by 1 base, with 14 bases between. This CDR3 is 16 amino acids long. CDR3 in DNA: TGTGCCAGCAGCTTGACCAGGGGATCTAGGAACACTGAAGCTTTCTTT. Protein: CASSLTRGSRNTEAFF.

The chain links TRBV5-8 to TRBJ2-3; D is possibly TRBD2 (6 bases). The CDR3 has 13 residues. CDR1 and CDR2 from the germline V gene are SGHTS and YDEGEE. V lost 3 bases, J lost 2 bases, and 7 bases lay in between. In DNA form, the CDR3 reads TGTGCCAGCAGCTGGGGGGTCACAGATACGCAGTATTTT. It translates to CASSWGVTDTQYF.

The V and J genes are TRBV7-9 and TRBJ2-7, with TRBD1 as a possible D gene (6 bases). The CDR3 loop spans 15 amino acids. The germline V and J ends were trimmed by 2 bases and 1 base, with 12 bases remaining between them. From germline, CDR1 is SEHNR and CDR2 FQNEAQ (reference sequence). The CDR3 protein is CASSLYQGYSYEQYF. The CDR3 DNA is TGTGCCAGCAGCTTATATCAGGGGTATTCCTACGAGCAGTACTTC.